This T cell receptor (beta chain) was documented in a study of T-cell memory formation after mild COVID-19. Looking at the study overall: Clusters were largely donor specific.

General observations from the study: The authors did not confirm SARS-CoV-2 specificity of second-wave clones peaking day 37.

About this clonotype itself: No antigen is known for it.

TCRdb re-derived calls from the 5' RACE reads in MiXCR, one entry per CDR3 protein. Of about 560,000 distinct CDR3 sequences listed, 17% are singletons. Germline V gives CDR1 SEHNR, CDR2 FQNEAQ (reference sequence). The CDR3 totals 15 residues. V lost 0 bases to trimming and J lost 10 bases; unmatched junction nucleotides: 11. Sequenced: PBMCs or a T cell subset sorted from them (not recorded which). The origin of this receptor is an adult woman who had mild COVID-19 (a few samples of this study predate the infection). Cell type and time point are not known. This chain uses TRBV7-9 with TRBJ1-1; 7 bases map to TRBD1. In DNA, the CDR3 is TGTGCCAGCAGCTTAGCACCGGTTACAGGGGAGGGAGCTTTCTTT. This sequence encodes CASSLAPVTGEGAFF.